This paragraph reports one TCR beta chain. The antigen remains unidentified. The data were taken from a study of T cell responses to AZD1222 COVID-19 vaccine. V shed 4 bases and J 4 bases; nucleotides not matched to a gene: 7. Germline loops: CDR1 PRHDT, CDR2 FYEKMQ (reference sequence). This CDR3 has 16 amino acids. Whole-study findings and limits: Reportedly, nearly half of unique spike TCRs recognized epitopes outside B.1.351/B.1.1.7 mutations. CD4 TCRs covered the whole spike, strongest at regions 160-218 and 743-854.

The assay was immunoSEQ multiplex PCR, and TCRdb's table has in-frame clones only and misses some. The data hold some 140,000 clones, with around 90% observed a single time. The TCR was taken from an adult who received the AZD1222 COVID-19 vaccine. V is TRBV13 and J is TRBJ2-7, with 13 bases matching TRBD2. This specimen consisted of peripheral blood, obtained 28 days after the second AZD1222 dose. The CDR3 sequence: CASSYHRTSGGYEQYF. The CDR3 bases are TGTGCCAGCAGCTACCACCGGACTAGCGGGGGATACGAGCAGTACTTC.